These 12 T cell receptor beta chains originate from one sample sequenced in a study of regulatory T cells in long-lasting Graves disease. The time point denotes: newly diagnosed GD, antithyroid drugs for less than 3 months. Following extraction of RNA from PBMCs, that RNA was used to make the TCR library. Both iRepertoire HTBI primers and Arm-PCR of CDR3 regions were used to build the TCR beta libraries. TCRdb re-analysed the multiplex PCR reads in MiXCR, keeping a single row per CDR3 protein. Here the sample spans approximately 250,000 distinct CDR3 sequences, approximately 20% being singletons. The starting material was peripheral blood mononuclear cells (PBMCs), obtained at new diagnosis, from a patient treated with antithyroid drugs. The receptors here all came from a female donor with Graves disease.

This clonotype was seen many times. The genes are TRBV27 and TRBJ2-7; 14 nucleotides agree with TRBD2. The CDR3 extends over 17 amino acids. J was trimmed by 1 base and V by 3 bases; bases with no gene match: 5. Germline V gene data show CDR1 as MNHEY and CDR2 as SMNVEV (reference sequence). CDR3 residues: CASSLTSGRVGSYEQYF. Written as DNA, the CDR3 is TGTGCCAGCAGTTTGACTAGCGGGAGGGTCGGGTCCTACGAGCAGTACTTC.

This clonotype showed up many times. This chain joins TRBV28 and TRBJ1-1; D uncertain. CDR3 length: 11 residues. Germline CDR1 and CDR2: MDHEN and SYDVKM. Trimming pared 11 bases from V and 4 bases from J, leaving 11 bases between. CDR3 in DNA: TGTGCCTCTTGGGATGGCACTGAAGCTTTCTTT. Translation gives CASWDGTEAFF.

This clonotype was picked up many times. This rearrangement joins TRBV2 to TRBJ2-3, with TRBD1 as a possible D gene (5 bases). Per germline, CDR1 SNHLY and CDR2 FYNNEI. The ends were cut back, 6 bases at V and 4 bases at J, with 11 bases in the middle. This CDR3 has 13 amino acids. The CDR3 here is CASSKTGPDTQYF. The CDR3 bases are TGTGCCAGCAGCAAAACAGGTCCAGATACGCAGTATTTT. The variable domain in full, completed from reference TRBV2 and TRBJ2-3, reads EPEVTQTPSHQVTQMGQEVILRCVPISNHLYFYWYRQILGQKVEFLVSFYNNEISEKSEIFDDQFSVERPDGSNFTLKIRSTKLEDSAMYFCASSKTGPDTQYFGPGTRLTVL.

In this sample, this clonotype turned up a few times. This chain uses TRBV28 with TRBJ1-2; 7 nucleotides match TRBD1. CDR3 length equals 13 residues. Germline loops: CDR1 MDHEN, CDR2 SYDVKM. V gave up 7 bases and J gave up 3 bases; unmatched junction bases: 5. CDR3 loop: CASTLGTDYGYTF. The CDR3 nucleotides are TGTGCCAGCACCCTTGGGACAGACTATGGCTACACCTTC.

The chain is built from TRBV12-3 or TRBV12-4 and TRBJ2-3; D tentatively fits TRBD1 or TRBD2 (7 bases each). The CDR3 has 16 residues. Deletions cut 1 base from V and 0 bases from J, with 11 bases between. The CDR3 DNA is TGTGCCAGCAGTTTAGGACAGGGAGGGAGCACAGATACGCAGTATTTT. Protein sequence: CASSLGQGGSTDTQYF.

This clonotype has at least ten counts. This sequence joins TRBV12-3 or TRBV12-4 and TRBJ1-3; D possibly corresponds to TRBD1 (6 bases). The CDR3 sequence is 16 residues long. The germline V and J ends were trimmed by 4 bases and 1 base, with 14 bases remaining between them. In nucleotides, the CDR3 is TGTGCCAGCAGTTACCCAACAGGGAGTTCTGGAAACACCATATATTTT. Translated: CASSYPTGSSGNTIYF.

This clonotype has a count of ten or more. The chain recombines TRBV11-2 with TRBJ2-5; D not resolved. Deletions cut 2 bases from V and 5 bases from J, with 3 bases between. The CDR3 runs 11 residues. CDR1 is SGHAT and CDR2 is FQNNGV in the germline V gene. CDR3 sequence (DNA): TGTGCCAGCAGCTTACAGGAGACCCAGTACTTC. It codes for CASSLQETQYF.

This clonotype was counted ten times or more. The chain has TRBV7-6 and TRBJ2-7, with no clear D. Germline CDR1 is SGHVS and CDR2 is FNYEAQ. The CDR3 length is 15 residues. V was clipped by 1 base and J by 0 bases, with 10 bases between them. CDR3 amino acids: CASSLEEGFSYEQYF. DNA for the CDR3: TGTGCCAGCAGCTTAGAAGAAGGATTCTCCTACGAGCAGTACTTC.

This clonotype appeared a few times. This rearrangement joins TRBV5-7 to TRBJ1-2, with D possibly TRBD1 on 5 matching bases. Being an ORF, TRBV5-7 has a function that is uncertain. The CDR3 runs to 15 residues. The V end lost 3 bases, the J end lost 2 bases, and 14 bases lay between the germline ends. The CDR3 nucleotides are TGTGCCAGCAGCTCCGGGACGCGTGAGAACTATGGCTACACCTTC. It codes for CASSSGTRENYGYTF.

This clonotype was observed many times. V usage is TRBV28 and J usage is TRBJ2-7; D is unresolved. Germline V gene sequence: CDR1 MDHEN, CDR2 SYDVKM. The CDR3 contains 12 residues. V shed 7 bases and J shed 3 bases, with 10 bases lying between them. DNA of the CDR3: TGTGCCAGCACGCCAGGTTACTACGAGCAGTACTTC. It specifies CASTPGYYEQYF. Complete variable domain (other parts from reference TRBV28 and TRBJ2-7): DVKVTQSSRYLVKRTGEKVFLECVQDMDHENMFWYRQDPGLGLRLIYFSYDVKMKEKGDIPEGYSVSREKKERFSLILESASTNQTSMYLCASTPGYYEQYFGPGTRLTVT.

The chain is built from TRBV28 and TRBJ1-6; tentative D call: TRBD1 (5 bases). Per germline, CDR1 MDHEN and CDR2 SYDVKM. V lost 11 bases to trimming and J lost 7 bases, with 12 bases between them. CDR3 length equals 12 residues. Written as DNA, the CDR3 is TGTGCCTCCGGGACTGAGAATTCACCCCTCCACTTT. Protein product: CASGTENSPLHF.

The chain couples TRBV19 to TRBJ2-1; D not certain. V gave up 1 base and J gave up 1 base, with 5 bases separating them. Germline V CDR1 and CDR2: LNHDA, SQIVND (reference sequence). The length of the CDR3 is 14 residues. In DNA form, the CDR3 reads TGTGCCAGTAGTATAGGGGTTTCCTACAATGAGCAGTTCTTC. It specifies CASSIGVSYNEQFF.